These 29 T cell receptor beta chains originate from one sample sequenced in a study of blood T cell repertoires in COVID-19. Profiling relied on immunoSEQ multiplex PCR, and the TCRdb table lists in-frame clones only, not all of them. Of about 150,000 clones in the sample, roughly 74% were seen once. The sample comprised peripheral blood. The receptors stem from a woman over 75 with acute or convalescent COVID-19.

This clone showed up just once. The chain combines TRBV3-1 (or the pseudogene TRBV3-2) with TRBJ2-1; 10 nucleotides line up with TRBD2. The CDR3 has 15 residues. After removal of 1 base from V and 9 bases from J, the junction contained 6 bases not matched to a gene. Germline CDR1 reads LGHDT; CDR2 reads YNNKEL (reference sequence). The CDR3 DNA follows: TGTGCCAGCAGCCAAGGTAGCGGGGGGCCCCGTGAGCAGTTCTTC. Translated, it gives CASSQGSGGPREQFF.

The V gene is TRBV3-1 (or the pseudogene TRBV3-2), the J gene TRBJ1-6; the D gene is possibly TRBD1 (5 bases). Trimming cost V 0 bases and J 0 bases, with 9 bases left between them. Per germline, CDR1 LGHDT and CDR2 YNNKEL (reference sequence). This CDR3 has 17 residues. In nucleotides, the CDR3 is TGTGCCAGCAGCCAAGATTGGGGCAGCTCCTATAATTCACCCCTCCACTTT. The encoded protein is CASSQDWGSSYNSPLHF.

This clone was counted between two and nine times. The gene calls are TRBV11-3 and TRBJ2-7; D is perhaps TRBD1 (5 bases). Looked up from germline, CDR1 is SGHNT and CDR2 is YENEEA. V dropped 1 base and J dropped 3 bases, with 10 bases sitting between them. The CDR3 is 14 amino acids. The CDR3 nucleotides read TGTGCCAGCAGCTTAGGGGGCGGTGGCTACGAGCAGTACTTC. It specifies CASSLGGGGYEQYF.

The chain has TRBV6-1 and TRBJ2-5; 11 nucleotides align to TRBD1. J was trimmed by 2 bases and V by 4 bases; bases with no gene match: 12. Germline V lookup: CDR1 MNHNS, CDR2 SASEGT. CDR3 length: 18 amino acids. For the CDR3, the DNA is TGTGCCAGCAGTGCCCCCAACAAGGGGACAGGGGGACAAGAGACCCAGTACTTC. It encodes CASSAPNKGTGGQETQYF.

The chain combines TRBV5-3 with TRBJ2-7, with a tentative D call TRBD2 (5 bases). TRBV5-3 is annotated as an ORF whose role is uncertain. This CDR3 has 16 residues. The germline V and J ends were trimmed by 0 bases and 3 bases, with 16 bases remaining between them. The CDR3 sequence is CARSLVMRGSFYEQYF. CDR3 DNA sequence: TGTGCCAGAAGCTTGGTTATGAGAGGGTCTTTCTACGAGCAGTACTTC.

The table lists this clone with a few counts. The gene calls are TRBV6-5 and TRBJ1-5; possible D gene TRBD1, 5 bases. With 0 bases removed from V and 10 bases from J, the gap between germline ends came to 16 bases. The CDR3 covers 15 residues. Germline V gene sequence: CDR1 MNHEY, CDR2 SVGAGI. In nucleotides, the CDR3 is TGTGCCAGCAGTTACTCTCGACAGAATAACGGACCCCAGCATTTT. Residues: CASSYSRQNNGPQHF.

This clone has a handful of counts. V is TRBV18 and J is TRBJ2-7, with a possible D match to TRBD1 (6 bases). The V end lost 2 bases, the J end lost 0 bases, and 11 bases lay between the germline ends. In germline, CDR1 is KGHSH, CDR2 LQKENI. The CDR3 is 15 amino acids. This CDR3 reads CASSPGKGGSYEQYF. In DNA form, the CDR3 reads TGTGCCAGCTCACCAGGGAAAGGGGGCTCCTACGAGCAGTACTTC.

This rearrangement joins TRBV15 to TRBJ2-1, with 10 bases that match TRBD2. Trimming removed 7 bases from V and 4 bases from J; junction bases left unmatched: 7. Germline CDR1 LNHNV, CDR2 YYDKDF (reference sequence). CDR3 size: 15 residues. CDR3 DNA sequence: TGTGCCACCACGAGGGAACTAGCGGGGTACAATGAGCAGTTCTTC. Its translation is CATTRELAGYNEQFF. Using reference TRBV15 and TRBJ2-1 for the parts outside the CDR3, the full variable domain is DAMVIQNPRYQVTQFGKPVTLSCSQTLNHNVMYWYQQKSSQAPKLLFHYYDKDFNNEADTPDNFQSRRPNTSFCFLDIRSPGLGDTAMYLCATTRELAGYNEQFFGPGTRLTVL.

The rearrangement links TRBV5-1 to TRBJ2-7; possibly TRBD2 for D (6 bases). Germline V gene lookup returns CDR1 SGHRS and CDR2 YFSETQ. V was shortened by 0 bases and J by 1 base, with 17 bases between the two germline ends. The CDR3 length is 17 residues. CDR3 region: CASSLAGAGRFSYEQYF. The CDR3 DNA reads TGCGCCAGCAGCTTGGCGGGAGCGGGCAGGTTTTCCTACGAGCAGTACTTC. Using reference TRBV5-1 and TRBJ2-7 for the parts outside the CDR3, the full variable domain is KAGVTQTPRYLIKTRGQQVTLSCSPISGHRSVSWYQQTPGQGLQFLFEYFSETQRNKGNFPGRFSGRQFSNSRSEMNVSTLELGDSALYLCASSLAGAGRFSYEQYFGPGTRLTVT.

The chain recombines TRBV24-1 with TRBJ2-3; 7 nucleotides align to TRBD2. Germline CDR1 is KGHDR and CDR2 is SFDVKD. The CDR3 extends over 15 amino acids. With V trimmed by 3 bases and J by 0 bases, 2 bases remained unmatched. CDR3 region: CATSDISGSTDTQYF. CDR3 nucleotide sequence: TGTGCCACCAGTGATATTAGCGGGAGCACAGATACGCAGTATTTT.

The CDR3 region is CASSSRGGYWDTEAFF. CDR3 nucleotides: TGTGCCAGCAGCTCACGGGGGGGATATTGGGACACTGAAGCTTTCTTT. V and J are TRBV11-2 and TRBJ1-1, with D possibly matching TRBD1 (5 bases). The CDR3 is 16 amino acids. CDR1 is SGHAT, CDR2 FQNNGV, per germline. Trimming cost V 4 bases and J 3 bases, with 18 bases left between them.

The chain joins TRBV6-6 to TRBJ1-5; D not certain. The length of the CDR3 is 14 residues. Germline CDR1 MNHNY, CDR2 SVGAGI (reference sequence). V lost 6 bases, J lost 4 bases, and 13 bases lay in between. CDR3 in DNA: TGTGCCAGCAGCCTACTCCCGTGGAATCAGCCCCAGCATTTT. Translating gives CASSLLPWNQPQHF.

The chain has TRBV6-4 and TRBJ2-7; possible D gene TRBD1, 6 bases. Trimming shortened V by 6 bases and J by 3 bases, and 15 bases separated the two germline ends. Germline CDR1 is MRHNA and CDR2 is SNTAGT. The CDR3 has 14 residues. The CDR3 DNA follows: TGTGCCAGCAGCAGCCGGGGCAGGGGCTACGAGCAGTACTTC. Translation: CASSSRGRGYEQYF.

This clone has just one count. This chain connects TRBV29-1 to TRBJ2-2, with 9 positions matching TRBD1. Germline V gene lookup returns CDR1 SQVTM and CDR2 ANQGSEA. This CDR3 has 14 residues. V was clipped by 6 bases and J by 3 bases; unmatched bases: 5. CDR3 in amino acids: CSVARTGDTGELFF. CDR3 DNA: TGCAGCGTGGCGAGGACAGGGGACACCGGGGAGCTGTTTTTT.

This clone has a handful of counts. The rearrangement joins TRBV5-1 to TRBJ2-5, with D tentatively TRBD1 (5 bases). Germline V gene sequence: CDR1 SGHRS, CDR2 YFSETQ. This CDR3 has 14 residues. The V end lost 0 bases, the J end lost 5 bases, and 11 bases lay between the germline ends. The CDR3, as DNA: TGCGCCAGCAGCTTGGGGCAGGGATATGAGACCCAGTACTTC. Protein product: CASSLGQGYETQYF.

In its sample, this clone was seen once. In the same sample, other DNA sequences code for this CDR3. V is TRBV11-3 and J is TRBJ2-2; D is perhaps TRBD2 (6 bases). In germline, CDR1 is SGHNT, CDR2 YENEEA. V lost 4 bases, J lost 4 bases, and 13 bases lay in between. CDR3 length equals 15 residues. CDR3 residues: CASSSGWGGTGELFF. DNA for the CDR3: TGTGCCAGCAGCTCAGGTTGGGGAGGCACCGGGGAGCTGTTTTTT.

This clone appeared once. The V and J genes are TRBV6-2 or TRBV6-3 and TRBJ2-7, with 9 bases lining up with TRBD1. The CDR3 is 15 amino acids. Losses at the gene ends were 2 bases for V and 5 bases for J; bases not matched to a gene: 7. The V gene's germline CDR1 is MNHEY and CDR2 SVGEGT. CDR3 bases: TGTGCCAGCAGTTACGAAGGGACAGGGAGCCACGAGCAGTACTTC. It is translated as CASSYEGTGSHEQYF.

The chain links TRBV5-1 to TRBJ1-2, with D hard to call. The V and J ends lost 1 base and 0 bases respectively, with 13 bases between them. The CDR3 runs to 16 residues. Germline V gene sequence: CDR1 SGHRS, CDR2 YFSETQ. CDR3 sequence: CASSLSGTDSNYGYTF. The CDR3 DNA sequence: TGCGCCAGCAGCTTGAGCGGCACAGACTCTAACTATGGCTACACCTTC.

The chain carries TRBV9 and TRBJ1-1; the D gene is possibly TRBD1 (5 bases). V was shortened by 4 bases and J by 10 bases, with 14 bases between the two germline ends. CDR1 SGDLS and CDR2 YYNGEE come from the germline V gene. The CDR3 totals 12 residues. CDR3 DNA: TGTGCCAGCAGCCCCGGATACGGGGGAGCTTTCTTT. Its translation is CASSPGYGGAFF.

The chain carries TRBV7-9 and TRBJ1-2; 8 bases are shared with TRBD1. Germline assignment: CDR1 SEHNR and CDR2 FQNEAQ (reference sequence). With V trimmed by 5 bases and J by 2 bases, 7 bases remained unmatched. The CDR3 spans 15 residues. DNA for the CDR3: TGTGCCAGCAGCCCAAGGGACAGGAACAACTATGGCTACACCTTC. Translated: CASSPRDRNNYGYTF.

This chain connects TRBV18 to TRBJ2-7; TRBD1 is a possible D gene (5 bases). Deletions cut 1 base from V and 0 bases from J, with 10 bases between. CDR3 size: 15 residues. Germline-derived CDR1 and CDR2 are KGHSH and LQKENI. CDR3 sequence reads: CASSPRDRSSYEQYF. The CDR3 DNA follows: TGTGCCAGCTCACCACGTGACAGAAGCTCCTACGAGCAGTACTTC.

The V gene is TRBV19, the J gene TRBJ1-5; 7 bases are shared with TRBD1. J was trimmed by 4 bases and V by 8 bases; bases with no gene match: 14. The CDR3 is made up of 16 amino acids. Germline loops: CDR1 LNHDA, CDR2 SQIVND (reference sequence). The CDR3 loop is CASLPRDRALNQPQHF. The CDR3, as DNA: TGTGCCAGTCTTCCTCGTGACAGGGCCCTTAATCAGCCCCAGCATTTT.

The chain recombines TRBV2 with TRBJ2-1; 12 bases are a match to TRBD2. CDR1 SNHLY and CDR2 FYNNEI come from the germline V gene. V shed 6 bases and J 7 bases; nucleotides not matched to a gene: 7. The CDR3 runs 15 residues. CDR3 region: CASRRLAGVDNEQFF. DNA of the CDR3: TGTGCCAGCAGAAGACTAGCGGGAGTGGATAATGAGCAGTTCTTC.

This clone was seen more than once but under ten times. The chain is built from TRBV7-2 and TRBJ2-1, with 8 bases fitting TRBD1. This CDR3 is built from 15 residues. Germline values: CDR1 SGHTA, CDR2 FQGNSA. V was clipped by 5 bases and J by 7 bases; unmatched bases: 10. The DNA for the CDR3 is TGTGCCAGCAGCGCCCGAGCCGGGACAGGTAATGAGCAGTTCTTC. This gives the protein CASSARAGTGNEQFF.

The gene calls are TRBV6-5 and TRBJ1-4; 7 nucleotides line up with TRBD1. CDR3 size: 15 residues. The germline gives CDR1 MNHEY, CDR2 SVGAGI. J was trimmed by 5 bases and V by 2 bases; bases with no gene match: 5. CDR3 nucleotide sequence: TGTGCCAGCAGTTACCGGGGACAGATAAATGAAAAACTGTTTTTT. Translation gives CASSYRGQINEKLFF.

The J gene is TRBJ2-7, the V gene TRBV5-1; D call uncertain. Trimming stripped 4 bases from V and 0 bases from J, with 11 bases between. This CDR3 comprises 14 residues. From germline, CDR1 is SGHRS and CDR2 YFSETQ. In DNA form, the CDR3 reads TGCGCCAGCAGCCAGAGCGTTAACTCCTACGAGCAGTACTTC. Translated, it gives CASSQSVNSYEQYF.

The rearrangement joins TRBV13 to TRBJ1-5; D is uncertain. This CDR3 comprises 12 residues. From germline, CDR1 is PRHDT and CDR2 FYEKMQ (reference sequence). V was clipped by 3 bases and J by 7 bases, with 7 bases between them. DNA for the CDR3: TGTGCCAGCAGCTTTCCCGGGCAGCCCCAGCATTTT. This encodes CASSFPGQPQHF.

This clone was detected only a few times. The chain links TRBV9 to TRBJ2-1; 7 nucleotides align to TRBD1. CDR1 and CDR2 from the germline V gene are SGDLS and YYNGEE. The CDR3 is made up of 15 amino acids. V gave up 7 bases and J gave up 4 bases; unmatched junction bases: 11. This chain's CDR3 is CASLLRDRRYNEQFF. The CDR3 nucleotides are TGTGCCAGCCTCCTCCGGGACAGAAGGTACAATGAGCAGTTCTTC.

The chain combines TRBV5-1 with TRBJ2-2; the match to TRBD1 covers 8 bases. From germline, CDR1 is SGHRS and CDR2 YFSETQ. The CDR3 has 18 amino acids. Trimming cost V 0 bases and J 4 bases; bases outside gene matches: 11. CDR3 in amino acids: CASSLVAGGRGGTGELFF. CDR3 bases: TGCGCCAGCAGCTTGGTGGCAGGGGGCCGTGGTGGCACCGGGGAGCTGTTTTTT.